These 7 T cell receptor beta chains share one sample of origin, sequenced in a study of OX40 agonist ivuxolimab in advanced cancers. The protocol was immunoSEQ multiplex PCR, while the TCRdb copy is restricted to in-frame clones and leaves out a portion. The sample has around 60,000 clones, around nine tenths seen once; the top ten hold 0.6% to 0.7%. The material was CD4+ or CD8+ T cells sorted from blood, obtained in a trial of the OX40 agonist ivuxolimab. These receptors all stem from an adult with an advanced solid tumor such as melanoma, head and neck, liver or kidney cancer.

The sample holds a few counts of this clone. The gene calls are TRBV6-5 and TRBJ2-1, with 8 bases identical to TRBD2. V lost 3 bases and J lost 3; bases outside the gene matches: 7. The CDR3 spans 16 residues. Germline V gives CDR1 MNHEY, CDR2 SVGAGI. The DNA for the CDR3 is TGTGCCAGCAGTTATGGGGGCGGGAGGAGCTACAATGAGCAGTTCTTC. This codes for CASSYGGGRSYNEQFF.

CDR3 sequence (DNA): TGTGCCACCAGCAGAGATAGGGCGACAGACGAGCAGTACTTC. It yields the protein CATSRDRATDEQYF. This sequence joins TRBV15 and TRBJ2-5, with D possibly TRBD1 on 5 matching bases. The DNA matches TRBJ2-7 better at its end, which makes the J call doubtful. This CDR3 spans 14 amino acids. Germline values: CDR1 LNHNV, CDR2 YYDKDF (reference sequence).

CDR3 region: CASRGAYNEQFF. In nucleotides, the CDR3 is TGTGCCAGTAGGGGGGCTTACAATGAGCAGTTCTTC. This chain joins TRBV28 and TRBJ2-1; D assignment may be TRBD1 or TRBD2 (6 bases each). Deletions cut 9 bases from V and 4 bases from J, with 10 bases between. Looked up from germline, CDR1 is MDHEN and CDR2 is SYDVKM. This CDR3 spans 12 amino acids.

The rearrangement links TRBV30 to TRBJ2-6; no reliable D call. The length of the CDR3 is 16 residues. Per germline, CDR1 GTSNPN and CDR2 SVGIG (reference sequence). The V and J ends lost 0 bases and 4 bases respectively, with 13 bases between them. The CDR3 DNA reads as TGTGCCTGGAGTGTAAGTGCGGCCCCAGGGGCCAACGTCCTGACTTTC. It specifies CAWSVSAAPGANVLTF.

The chain couples TRBV6-1 to TRBJ2-7; 8 bases align to TRBD1. In germline, CDR1 is MNHNS, CDR2 SASEGT. The CDR3 runs 14 residues. Trimming at V came to 3 bases and at J to 4 bases, leaving 5 bases not matched to a gene. CDR3 nucleotides: TGTGCCAGCAGTGACACAGGGGGTAGGTACGAGCAGTACTTC. Amino acid sequence: CASSDTGGRYEQYF.

The V call is TRBV5-1, the J call TRBJ1-4; D is undetermined. This CDR3 has 14 amino acids. Deletions cut 3 bases from V and 5 bases from J, with 11 bases between. The V gene's germline CDR1 is SGHRS and CDR2 YFSETQ. In nucleotides, the CDR3 is TGCGCCAGCAGCTGGAGTTCTGGGAATGAAAAACTGTTTTTT. This gives the protein CASSWSSGNEKLFF.

The chain carries TRBV5-4 and TRBJ2-1, with unresolved D. CDR3 size: 13 residues. The V and J ends lost 0 bases and 4 bases respectively, with 5 bases between them. Germline CDR1 is SGHNT and CDR2 is YYREEE (reference sequence). The CDR3 DNA is TGTGCCAGCAGCTTGGACTCGTACAATGAGCAGTTCTTC. Its protein is CASSLDSYNEQFF.